This T cell receptor (beta chain) was captured by sequencing in a study of T cell responses to AZD1222 COVID-19 vaccine (dated by TCRdb to the early 2020s). In the study overall: TCR sequencing was performed for more than 230 trial participants, of whom about 200 were given two doses of AZD1222 and some 25 were given two doses of MenACWY control vaccine. Enrollment into the trials was organized by age into subgroups of 18-55, 56-69 and 70-plus years, and those subgroups contained 148, 28 and 57 TCR-sequenced participants, respectively.

The time point label corresponds to: baseline before first vaccination. The sample's treatment or condition label, decoded: meningococcal conjugate vaccine given as trial control. Samples from vaccinated people were obtained from the UK trials COV001 and COV002, which included a single-blind randomized controlled phase 2/3 trial of AZD1222 (ChAdOx1 nCoV-19) in healthy adults. For TCRbeta chain sequencing, PBMC samples from trial participants were taken at day 0 and at day 28 after the second dose. Trimming takes 0 bases from V and 4 bases from J, and the germline ends sit 16 bases apart. CDR1 and CDR2 were assigned from the germline V gene (reference sequence) as SGHNT and YYREEE. Taken from cysteine to phenylalanine, the CDR3 has 16 residues. CDR3 DNA only is kept here, 48 bases in frame from base 1. The paper's findings and limits, for the study overall: The 56-69-year group was small, and its depth increase did not reach significance, likely because of low power. Conclusions about previously exposed vaccinees are limited because only six or seven AZD1222 recipients were SARS-CoV-2 seropositive at baseline. Because no day 14 peak-response samples were available, the repertoires could be characterized only after the peak T cell response. Spike-specific TCR breadth and depth rose significantly after two AZD1222 doses compared with day 0 and with MenACWY recipients. CD4 TCRs associated with the vaccine covered the entire spike protein, and the dominant responses were in regions 160-218 and 743-854. Epitopes outside the regions mutated in the B.1.351 and B.1.1.7 variants were reportedly recognized by nearly half of the unique spike-specific TCRs. Participants were mostly white British and included more females than males, and it was suggested by the authors that clonal diversity may have been underestimated.

Concerning this clone: The specificity of this receptor is unknown. Per-nucleotide qualities are absent, and no much larger clonotype sits a single base away.

The CDR3 regions of human TCRbeta chains were analyzed by immunosequencing. The paper's processing steps were these. TCRs in the repertoires were matched against a reference library of SARS-CoV-2-specific TCRs that had been generated with the MIRA antigen-specificity platform. Breadth was defined as the fraction of unique TCRs that were SARS-CoV-2-associated, and depth was defined as the fraction of total T cells that were SARS-CoV-2-associated. Each spike-specific TCR was assigned to its reactive spike region and to a CD4 or CD8 class using the MIRA data. Log10-transformed breadth and depth values were compared by one-way ANOVA with Sidak's multiple comparisons tests. In its TCRdb copy, this immuneACCESS table keeps in-frame sequences only and misses some clones. Where compared with another copy, unresolved V genes explain less than half of these, and the others have no known cause. V and J calls plus clone size are reproduced from that table; the DNA served to infer D and trimming. This sample is represented by about 140,000 clones; approximately 95% of them were singletons. The ten largest account for over 0.85% of the sample.

Material: peripheral blood, obtained on day 0 of MenACWY control vaccination. The rearranged chain carries TRBV5-4 and TRBJ1-1; TRBD1 is a possible D gene, resting on 5 matching bases. The clonotype was recovered from an adult in good health. The base sequence is TGTGCCAGCAGCTTGGCCGCCAGGGCACCTAGCACTGAAGCTTTCTTT. It specifies CASSLAARAPSTEAFF.